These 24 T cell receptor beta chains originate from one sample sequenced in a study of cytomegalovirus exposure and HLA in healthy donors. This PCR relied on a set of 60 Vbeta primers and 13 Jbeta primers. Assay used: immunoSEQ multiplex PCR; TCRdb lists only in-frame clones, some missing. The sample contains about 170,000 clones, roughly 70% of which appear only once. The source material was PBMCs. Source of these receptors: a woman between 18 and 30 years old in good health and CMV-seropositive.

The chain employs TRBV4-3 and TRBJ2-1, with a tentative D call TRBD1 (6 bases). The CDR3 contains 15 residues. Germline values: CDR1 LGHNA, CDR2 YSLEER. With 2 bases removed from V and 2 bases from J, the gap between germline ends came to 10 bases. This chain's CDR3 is CASSQSGGTYNEQFF. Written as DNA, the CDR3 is TGCGCCAGCAGCCAATCTGGGGGCACCTACAATGAGCAGTTCTTC.

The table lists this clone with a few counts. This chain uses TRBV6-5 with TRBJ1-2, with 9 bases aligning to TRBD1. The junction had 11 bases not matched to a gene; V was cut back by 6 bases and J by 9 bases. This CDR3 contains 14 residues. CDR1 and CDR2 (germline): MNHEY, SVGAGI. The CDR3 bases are TGTGCCAGCAGCTCGCTTGGGACAGGGAAACGCTACACCTTC. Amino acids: CASSSLGTGKRYTF.

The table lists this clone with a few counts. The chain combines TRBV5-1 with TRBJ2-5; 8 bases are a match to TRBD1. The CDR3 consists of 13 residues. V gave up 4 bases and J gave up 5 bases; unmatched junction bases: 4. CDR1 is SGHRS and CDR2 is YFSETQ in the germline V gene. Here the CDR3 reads CASSRGQGETQYF. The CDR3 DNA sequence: TGCGCCAGCAGCCGCGGACAGGGTGAGACCCAGTACTTC.

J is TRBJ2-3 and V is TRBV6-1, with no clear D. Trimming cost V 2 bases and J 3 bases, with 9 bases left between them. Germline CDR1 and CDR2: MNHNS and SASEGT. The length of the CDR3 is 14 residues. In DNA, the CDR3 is TGTGCCAGCAGTGAATCGTGGAGTACAGATACGCAGTATTTT. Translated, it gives CASSESWSTDTQYF.

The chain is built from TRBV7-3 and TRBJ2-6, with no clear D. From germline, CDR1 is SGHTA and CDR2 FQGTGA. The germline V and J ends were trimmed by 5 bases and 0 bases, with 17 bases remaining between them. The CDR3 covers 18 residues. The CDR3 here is CASSLRRSKNSGANVLTF. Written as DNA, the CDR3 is TGTGCCAGCAGCCTTCGGCGGAGCAAAAACTCTGGGGCCAACGTCCTGACTTTC.

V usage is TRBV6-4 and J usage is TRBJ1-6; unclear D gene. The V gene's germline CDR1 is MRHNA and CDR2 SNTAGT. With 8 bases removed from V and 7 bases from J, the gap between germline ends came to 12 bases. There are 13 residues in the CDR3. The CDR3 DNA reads TGTGCCAGCTCCGAACAAAGAAATTCACCCCTCCACTTT. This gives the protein CASSEQRNSPLHF.

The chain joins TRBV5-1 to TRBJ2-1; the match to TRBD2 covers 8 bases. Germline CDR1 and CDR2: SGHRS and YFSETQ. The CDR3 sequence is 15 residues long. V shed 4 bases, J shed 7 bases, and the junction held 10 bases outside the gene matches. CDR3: CASSTTGLGSNEQFF. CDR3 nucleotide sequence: TGCGCCAGCAGCACCACGGGACTAGGGAGTAATGAGCAGTTCTTC. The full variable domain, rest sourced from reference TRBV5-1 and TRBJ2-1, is KAGVTQTPRYLIKTRGQQVTLSCSPISGHRSVSWYQQTPGQGLQFLFEYFSETQRNKGNFPGRFSGRQFSNSRSEMNVSTLELGDSALYLCASSTTGLGSNEQFFGPGTRLTVL.

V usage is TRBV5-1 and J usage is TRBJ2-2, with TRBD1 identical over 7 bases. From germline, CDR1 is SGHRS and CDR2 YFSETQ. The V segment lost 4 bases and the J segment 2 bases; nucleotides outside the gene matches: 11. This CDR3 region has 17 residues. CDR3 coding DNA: TGCGCCAGCAGCCCAGGGACAGACAGCAGAAACACCGGGGAGCTGTTTTTT. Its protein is CASSPGTDSRNTGELFF.

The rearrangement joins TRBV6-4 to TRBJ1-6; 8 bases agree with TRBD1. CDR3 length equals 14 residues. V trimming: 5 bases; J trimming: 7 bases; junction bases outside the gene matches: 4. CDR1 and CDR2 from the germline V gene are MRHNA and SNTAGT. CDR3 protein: CASSLGQENSPLHF. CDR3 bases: TGTGCCAGCAGTTTGGGACAGGAGAATTCACCCCTCCACTTT.

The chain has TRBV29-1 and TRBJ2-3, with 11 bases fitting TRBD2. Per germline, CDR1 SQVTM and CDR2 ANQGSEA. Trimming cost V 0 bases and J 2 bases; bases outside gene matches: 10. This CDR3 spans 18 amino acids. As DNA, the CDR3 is TGCAGCGTTGAAGATGGGGGTACTAGCGGGGGCCCCACAGATACGCAGTATTTT. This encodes CSVEDGGTSGGPTDTQYF.

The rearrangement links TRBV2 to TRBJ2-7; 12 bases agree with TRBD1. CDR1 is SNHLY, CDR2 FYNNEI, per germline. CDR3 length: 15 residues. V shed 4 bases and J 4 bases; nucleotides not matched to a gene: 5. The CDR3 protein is CASSGGDRGRYEQYF. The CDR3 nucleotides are TGTGCCAGCAGTGGGGGGGACAGGGGGCGGTACGAGCAGTACTTC. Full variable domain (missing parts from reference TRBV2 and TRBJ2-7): EPEVTQTPSHQVTQMGQEVILRCVPISNHLYFYWYRQILGQKVEFLVSFYNNEISEKSEIFDDQFSVERPDGSNFTLKIRSTKLEDSAMYFCASSGGDRGRYEQYFGPGTRLTVT.

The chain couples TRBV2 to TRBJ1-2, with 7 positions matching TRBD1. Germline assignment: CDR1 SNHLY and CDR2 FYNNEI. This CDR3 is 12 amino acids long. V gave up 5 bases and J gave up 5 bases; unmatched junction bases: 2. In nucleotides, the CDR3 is TGTGCCAGCAGTCCGACAGGGTATGGCTACACCTTC. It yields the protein CASSPTGYGYTF.

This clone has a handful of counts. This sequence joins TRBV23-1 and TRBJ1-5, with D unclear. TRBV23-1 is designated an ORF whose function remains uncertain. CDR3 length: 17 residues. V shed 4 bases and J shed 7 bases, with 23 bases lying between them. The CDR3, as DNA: TGCGCCAGCAGTCCATCCCTTCGAAAACGAGAGAGGCAGCCCCAGCATTTT. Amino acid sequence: CASSPSLRKRERQPQHF.

CDR3 in amino acids: CASSVTIVSYNSPLHF. The CDR3 DNA is TGTGCCAGCAGCGTCACCATAGTCTCCTATAATTCACCCCTCCACTTT. This chain joins TRBV7-9 and TRBJ1-6, with D uncertain. CDR1 and CDR2 (germline): SEHNR, FQNEAQ (reference sequence). CDR3 length: 16 amino acids. V was shortened by 5 bases and J by 0 bases, with 11 bases between the two germline ends.

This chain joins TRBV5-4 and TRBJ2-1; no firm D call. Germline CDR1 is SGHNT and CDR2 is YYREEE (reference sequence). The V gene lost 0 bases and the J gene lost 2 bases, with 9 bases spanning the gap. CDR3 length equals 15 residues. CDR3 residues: CASSLEYSPYNEQFF. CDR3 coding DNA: TGTGCCAGCAGCTTGGAATATAGCCCCTACAATGAGCAGTTCTTC.

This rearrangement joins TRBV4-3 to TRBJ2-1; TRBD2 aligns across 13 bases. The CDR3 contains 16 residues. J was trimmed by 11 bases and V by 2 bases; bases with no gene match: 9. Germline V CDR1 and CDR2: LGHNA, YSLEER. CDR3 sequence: CASSQSRTSGGLKQFF. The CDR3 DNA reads TGCGCCAGCAGCCAATCCCGGACTAGCGGGGGACTCAAGCAGTTCTTC.

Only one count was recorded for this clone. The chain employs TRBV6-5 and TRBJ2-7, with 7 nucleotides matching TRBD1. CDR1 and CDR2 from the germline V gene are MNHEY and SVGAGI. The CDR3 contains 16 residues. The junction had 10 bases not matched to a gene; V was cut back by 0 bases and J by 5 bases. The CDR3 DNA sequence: TGTGCCAGCAGTTACTCGAGTAGGGGGCTCATCGACGAGCAGTACTTC. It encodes CASSYSSRGLIDEQYF.

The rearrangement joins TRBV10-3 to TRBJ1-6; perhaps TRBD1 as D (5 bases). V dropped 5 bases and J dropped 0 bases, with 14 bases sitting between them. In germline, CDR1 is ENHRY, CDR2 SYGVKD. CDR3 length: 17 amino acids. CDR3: CAISSPGGSSYNSPLHF. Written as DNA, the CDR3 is TGTGCCATCAGTTCCCCCGGGGGGAGCTCCTATAATTCACCCCTCCACTTT.

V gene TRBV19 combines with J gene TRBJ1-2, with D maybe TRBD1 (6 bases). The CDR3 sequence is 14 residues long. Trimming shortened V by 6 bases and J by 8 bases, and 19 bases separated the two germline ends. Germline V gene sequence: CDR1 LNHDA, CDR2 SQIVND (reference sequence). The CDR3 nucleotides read TGTGCCAGTAGCATCGGACAGATCCTGGGCGGCTACACCTTC. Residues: CASSIGQILGGYTF.

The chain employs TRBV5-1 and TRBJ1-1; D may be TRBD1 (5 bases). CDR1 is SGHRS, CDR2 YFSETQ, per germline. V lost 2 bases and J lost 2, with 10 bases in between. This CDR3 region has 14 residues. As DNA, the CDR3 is TGCGCCAGCAGCTTACCCGGGACTAACACTGAAGCTTTCTTT. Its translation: CASSLPGTNTEAFF.

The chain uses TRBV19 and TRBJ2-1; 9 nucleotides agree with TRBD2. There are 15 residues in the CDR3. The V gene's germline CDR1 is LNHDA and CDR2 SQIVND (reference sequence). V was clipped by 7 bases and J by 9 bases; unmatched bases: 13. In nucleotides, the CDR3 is TGTGCCAGTAAGGTTGGCGGGGGGGCCCTTAGTGAGCAGTTCTTC. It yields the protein CASKVGGGALSEQFF.

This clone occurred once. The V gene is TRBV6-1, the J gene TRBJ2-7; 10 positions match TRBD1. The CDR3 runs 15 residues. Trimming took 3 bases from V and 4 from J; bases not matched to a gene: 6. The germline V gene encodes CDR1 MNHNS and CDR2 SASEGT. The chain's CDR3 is CASSERGQGWYEQYF. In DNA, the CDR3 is TGTGCCAGCAGTGAGCGGGGACAGGGGTGGTACGAGCAGTACTTC.

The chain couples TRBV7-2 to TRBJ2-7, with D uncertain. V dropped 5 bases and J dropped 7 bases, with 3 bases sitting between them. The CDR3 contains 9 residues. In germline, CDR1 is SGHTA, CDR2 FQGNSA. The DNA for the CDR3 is TGTGCCAGCAGCCAGGAGCAGTACTTC. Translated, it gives CASSQEQYF.

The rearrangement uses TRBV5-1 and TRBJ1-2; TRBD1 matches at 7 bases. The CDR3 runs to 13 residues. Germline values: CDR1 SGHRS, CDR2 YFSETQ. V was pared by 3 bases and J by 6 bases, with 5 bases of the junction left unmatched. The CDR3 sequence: CASSSGGTDGYTF. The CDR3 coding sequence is TGCGCCAGCAGCTCGGGCGGGACAGATGGCTACACCTTC. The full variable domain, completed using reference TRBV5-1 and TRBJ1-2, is KAGVTQTPRYLIKTRGQQVTLSCSPISGHRSVSWYQQTPGQGLQFLFEYFSETQRNKGNFPGRFSGRQFSNSRSEMNVSTLELGDSALYLCASSSGGTDGYTFGSGTRLTVV.